This T cell receptor (beta chain) is drawn from a study of blood T cell repertoires in COVID-19. Deletions cut 5 bases from V and 2 bases from J, with 14 bases between. This CDR3 contains 15 residues. Germline CDR1 LNHDA, CDR2 SQIVND (reference sequence). Profiling relied on immunoSEQ multiplex PCR, and the TCRdb table lists in-frame clones only, not all of them. The data contain approximately 26,000 clones, roughly 89% of them singletons. The chain joins TRBV19 to TRBJ2-3, with D maybe TRBD2 (6 bases). The clonotype comes from a woman aged 60 to 75 with active COVID-19. Sequenced input: peripheral blood. CDR3 DNA sequence: TGTGCCAGTAGTCAACCCGGGGACTTCACAGATACGCAGTATTTT. Its translation is CASSQPGDFTDTQYF.